This T cell receptor beta chain was captured by sequencing in a study of blood T cell repertoires in COVID-19. For the study at large: From the United States, Italy and Spain came samples of acute and convalescent COVID-19. PBMCs, B-cell-depleted T cells, or T cells provided the cDNA or gDNA that made up the material.

V lost 0 bases, J lost 2 bases, and 2 bases stayed unmatched. The CDR3 has 16 residues. Germline CDR1 and CDR2: KGHSH and LQKENI. Across 24 US areas, participants ranged in age from 18 to 89 years. Sequencing used immunoSEQ multiplex PCR; TCRdb keeps in-frame clones, though not all of them. Among approximately 300,000 clones, more than 85% were seen once, and the ten largest hold 3.9%. Material for sequencing was PBMCs or T cells enriched from blood (not recorded which). This TCR was recovered from a woman younger than 45 who had been exposed to COVID-19. V and J are TRBV18 and TRBJ1-3, with 9 bases that match TRBD1. The CDR3 region is CASSPPGQGAGNTIYF. CDR3 sequence (DNA): TGTGCCAGCTCACCACCGGGACAGGGAGCTGGAAACACCATATATTTT.